What follows describes a single TCR beta chain. This specimen comes from a study of T cell changes during pregnancy in multiple sclerosis. The germline gives CDR1 WNHNN, CDR2 SYGVQD (reference sequence). V shed 7 bases and J shed 7 bases, with 20 bases lying between them. The CDR3 has 15 residues. Using immunoSEQ multiplex PCR, the repertoire was profiled, and TCRdb retains in-frame clones only, with some absent. This table holds 40,000 to 55,000 clones, around 92% found once. Sequencing was performed on CD8+ T cells from peripheral blood mononuclear cells, taken after pregnancy. The chain employs TRBV10-1 and TRBJ1-5; maybe TRBD1 (6 bases). The sequence was collected from a female donor with multiple sclerosis, enrolled in a pregnancy study. CDR3 sequence (DNA): TGCGCCAGCAAGCCCGGGACACGGACAGCCCAGCCCCAGCATTTT. It encodes CASKPGTRTAQPQHF.